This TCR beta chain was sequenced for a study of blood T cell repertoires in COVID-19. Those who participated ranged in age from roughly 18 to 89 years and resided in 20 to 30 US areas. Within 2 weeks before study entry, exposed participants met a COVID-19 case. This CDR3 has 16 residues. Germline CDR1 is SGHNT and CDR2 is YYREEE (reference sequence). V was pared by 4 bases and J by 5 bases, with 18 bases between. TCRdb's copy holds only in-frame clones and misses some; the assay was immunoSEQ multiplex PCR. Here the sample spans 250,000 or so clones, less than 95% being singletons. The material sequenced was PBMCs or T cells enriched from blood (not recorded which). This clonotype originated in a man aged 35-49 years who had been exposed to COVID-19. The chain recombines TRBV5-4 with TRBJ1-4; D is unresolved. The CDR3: CASSAGGTVQNEKLFF. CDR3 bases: TGTGCCAGCAGCGCGGGCGGTACCGTCCAAAATGAAAAACTGTTTTTT.